The source of this TCR beta chain is a study of early T cells in non-severe SARS-CoV-2 infection. About the study: Investigators sequenced bulk RNA drawn from unsorted whole blood, and chains remained unpaired.

This clonotype has at least ten counts. Its antigen is not identified. The TCR library protocol was used to attach unique molecular identifiers. These identifiers were attached to individual cDNA molecules. One entry per CDR3 protein results from TCRdb running MiXCR on the 5' RACE reads. The sample carries about 63,000 distinct CDR3 sequences, approximately 13% recorded once. Study-level points and caveats: VDJdb matching, biased toward anti-spike CD8 responses, missed private and CD4 specificities.

V was trimmed by 3 bases and J by 1 base, leaving 10 bases between them. CDR1 is DFQATT, CDR2 SNEGSKA, per germline (reference sequence). This CDR3 region has 13 residues. The source material was whole blood. V usage is TRBV20-1 and J usage is TRBJ2-7; possible D gene TRBD1, 5 bases. The sequence derives from an adult who was a healthcare worker with PCR-confirmed SARS-CoV-2 infection or an uninfected control (not recorded which). The CDR3 is CSASGGASYEQYF. The CDR3, as DNA: TGCAGTGCTAGTGGTGGGGCTTCCTACGAGCAGTACTTC.